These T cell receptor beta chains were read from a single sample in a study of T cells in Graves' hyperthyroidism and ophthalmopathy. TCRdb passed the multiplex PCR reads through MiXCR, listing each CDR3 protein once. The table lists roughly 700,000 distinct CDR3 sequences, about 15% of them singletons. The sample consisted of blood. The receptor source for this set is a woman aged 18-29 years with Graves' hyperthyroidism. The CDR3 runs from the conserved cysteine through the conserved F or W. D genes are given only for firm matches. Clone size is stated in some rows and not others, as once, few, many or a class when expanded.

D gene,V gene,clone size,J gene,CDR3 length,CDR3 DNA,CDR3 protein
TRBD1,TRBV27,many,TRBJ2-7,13,TGTGCCAGCAGTGTCAGGGGGCTCTACGAGCAGTACTTC,CASSVRGLYEQYF
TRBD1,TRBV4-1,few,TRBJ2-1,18,TGCGCCAGCAGCCAAGATTATATTTTTGGGACAGGGGGGAATGAGCAGTTCTTC,CASSQDYIFGTGGNEQFF
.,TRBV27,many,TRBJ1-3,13,TGTGCCAGCTGGGACCGCTCTGGAAACACCATATATTTT,CASWDRSGNTIYF
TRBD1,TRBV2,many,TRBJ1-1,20,TGTGCCAGCGTCCTACGACTTTCCGGGACAGGGGGCGGAATGAACACTGAAGCTTTCTTT,CASVLRLSGTGGGMNTEAFF
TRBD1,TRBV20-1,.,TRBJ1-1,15,TGCAGTGCTAGCTGGACAGGTAGCGGGGGCCAAGAAGCTTTCTTT,CSASWTGSGGQEAFF
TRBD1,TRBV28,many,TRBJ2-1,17,TGTGCCAGCAGTTTATCCGTAGGACAGGGTTTTTACAATGAGCAGTTCTTC,CASSLSVGQGFYNEQFF
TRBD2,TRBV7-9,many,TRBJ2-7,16,TGTGCCAGCAGCTCCGTATTAGGGCTAGCGGACTACGAGCAGTACTTC,CASSSVLGLADYEQYF
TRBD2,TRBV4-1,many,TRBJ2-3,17,TGCGCCAGCAGCCAATTAATCCTAGCGGGAGGCACAGATACGCAGTATTTT,CASSQLILAGGTDTQYF
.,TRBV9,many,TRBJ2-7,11,TGTGCCAGCAGTGACGCCTCCGAGCAGTACTTC,CASSDASEQYF
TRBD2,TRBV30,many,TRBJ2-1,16,TGTGCCTGGAAGGTTTTACTAGCGGGAGGGGGTCGGGAGCAGTTCTTC,CAWKVLLAGGGREQFF
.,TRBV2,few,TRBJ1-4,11,TGTGCCAGCCGACCTAGTGAAAAACTGTTTTTT,CASRPSEKLFF
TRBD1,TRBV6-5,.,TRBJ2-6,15,TGTGCCAGCCGTTGGGACAGCTCTGGGGCCAACGTCCTGACTTTC,CASRWDSSGANVLTF
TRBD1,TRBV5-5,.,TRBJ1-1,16,TGTGCCAGCAGCTGGGGGGGACAGAGGATTTACACTGAAGCTTTCTTT,CASSWGGQRIYTEAFF
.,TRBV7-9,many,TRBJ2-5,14,TGTGCCAGCAGCGGCTCTGGGGTCCTGGAGACCCAGTACTTC,CASSGSGVLETQYF
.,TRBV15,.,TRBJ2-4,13,TGTGCCACCAGCACAGACCGTAAAAACATTCAGTACTTC,CATSTDRKNIQYF
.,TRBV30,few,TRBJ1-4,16,TGTGCCTGGAGTGTGAGTCGGGCCGCAACTAATGAAAAACTGTTTTTT,CAWSVSRAATNEKLFF
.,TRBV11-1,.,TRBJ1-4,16,TGTGCCAGCAGCTTTCGAGGGGGGGCAGGAGAAGAAAAACTGTTTTTT,CASSFRGGAGEEKLFF
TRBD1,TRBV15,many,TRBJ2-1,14,TGTGCCACCAGCATAGGGACAGGGGGGGATGAGCAGTTCTTC,CATSIGTGGDEQFF
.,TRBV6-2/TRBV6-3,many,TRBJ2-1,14,TGTGCCAGCAGTTACCCTATAGCCTACAATGAGCAGTTCTTC,CASSYPIAYNEQFF
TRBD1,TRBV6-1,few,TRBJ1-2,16,TGTGCCAGCAGAGACCTGCCGGGACAGGGATCGAATGGCTACACCTTC,CASRDLPGQGSNGYTF
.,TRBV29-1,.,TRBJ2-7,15,TGCAGCGTTGAAGTCGCAGCGGGTTTCTCCTACGAGCAGTACTTC,CSVEVAAGFSYEQYF
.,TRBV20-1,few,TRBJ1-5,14,TGCAGTGCTAGAGATTACAGGAGCAGTCAGCCCCAGCATTTT,CSARDYRSSQPQHF
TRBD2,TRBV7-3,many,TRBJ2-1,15,TGTGCCAGCAGCTTAATTGCGGGAGTCAACAATGAGCAGTTCTTC,CASSLIAGVNNEQFF
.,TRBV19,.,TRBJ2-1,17,TGTGCCAGTAGTATAGATCCCGACTGGAGCTCCTACAATGAGCAGTTCTTC,CASSIDPDWSSYNEQFF
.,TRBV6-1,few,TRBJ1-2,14,TGTGCCAGCAGCCTGGATATGACGAACTATGGCTACACCTTC,CASSLDMTNYGYTF
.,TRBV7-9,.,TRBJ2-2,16,TGTGCCAGCAGCTTACGGACGGCGATTAACACCGGGGAGCTGTTTTTT,CASSLRTAINTGELFF
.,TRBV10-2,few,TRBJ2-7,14,TGCGCCAGCAGTGAGAGGGGCATGTCCTACGAGCAGTACTTC,CASSERGMSYEQYF